The clone carrying this T cell receptor (beta chain) was observed a handful of times. Its antigen is undetermined. The CDR3 is made up of 16 amino acids. J was trimmed by 6 bases and V by 0 bases; bases with no gene match: 8. The V gene's germline CDR1 is KGHSH and CDR2 LQKENI. This sample is part of a study of T-cell reconstitution after alpha-beta-depleted transplantation in children. General study points: Once a year had passed after transplant, T-cell counts and diversity came mostly from newly produced T cells. Surviving recipient T cells and thymic progenitors underlay high day-60 TCRbeta diversity in some patients. Approximately two months post-transplant, alpha-beta T cells reportedly originated from several hundred expanded graft clones.

A TCRbeta library incorporating unique molecular identifiers was prepared. In TCRdb, the PCR reads were re-called with MiXCR into one record per CDR3 protein. This sample has about 900,000 distinct CDR3 sequences; roughly 29% occur once, and the top ten carry under 30%. This receptor was identified in a boy in the first two years of life who had a stem cell transplant for SCID, so the T cells may come from the graft donor. Specimen: PBMCs, mostly from graft donor cells, collected 360 days after TCRalphabeta/CD19-depleted stem cell transplant. V usage is TRBV18 and J usage is TRBJ2-1; 7 bases agree with TRBD2. CDR3 nucleotides: TGTGCCAGCTCACCACCGACGACTAGCTTTACCAATGAGCAGTTCTTC. It codes for CASSPPTTSFTNEQFF.